Detailed here is one T cell receptor (beta chain). The CDR3 is made up of 14 amino acids. The V gene's germline CDR1 is LNHDA and CDR2 SQIVND (reference sequence). V was clipped by 4 bases and J by 6 bases; unmatched bases: 6. The data were taken from a study of blood T cell repertoires in COVID-19. Study-level background: Donors in the United States, Italy and Spain gave samples during acute or convalescent COVID-19. The analysed material was cDNA or gDNA that came from T cells, B-cell-depleted T cells, or PBMCs.

In the authors' workflow: Amplification with reference gene primers provided the estimates of nucleated cell counts. Data came from immunoSEQ multiplex PCR; TCRdb stores just in-frame clones and leaves some out. V and J calls and clone size follow that table, whereas D and trimming were derived from the DNA. Altogether 200,000 or so clones are present, about nine tenths being singletons, with the ten largest covering 1.5% to 2%. This receptor was identified in a man between 70 and 80 years old with acute or convalescent COVID-19. J is TRBJ1-2 and V is TRBV19; 9 bases fit TRBD1. The sequenced material came from peripheral blood. This CDR3 is CASSRGQGFDGYTF. The DNA for the CDR3 is TGTGCCAGTAGTAGAGGACAGGGGTTTGATGGCTACACCTTC. The full variable domain, completed using reference TRBV19 and TRBJ1-2, is DGGITQSPKYLFRKEGQNVTLSCEQNLNHDAMYWYRQDPGQGLRLIYYSQIVNDFQKGDIAEGYSVSREKKESFPLTVTSAQKNPTAFYLCASSRGQGFDGYTFGSGTRLTVV.